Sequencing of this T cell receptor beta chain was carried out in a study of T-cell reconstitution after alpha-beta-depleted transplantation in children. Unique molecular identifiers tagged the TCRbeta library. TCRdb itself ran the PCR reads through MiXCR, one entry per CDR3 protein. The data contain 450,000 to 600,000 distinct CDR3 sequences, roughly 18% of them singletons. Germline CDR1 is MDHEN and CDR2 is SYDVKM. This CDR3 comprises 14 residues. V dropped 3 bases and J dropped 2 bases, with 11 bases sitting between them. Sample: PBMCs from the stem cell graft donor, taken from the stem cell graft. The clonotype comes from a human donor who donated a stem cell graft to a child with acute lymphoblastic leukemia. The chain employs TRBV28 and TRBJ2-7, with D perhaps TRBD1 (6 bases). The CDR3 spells CASSFAGTTYEQYF. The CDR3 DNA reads TGTGCCAGCAGTTTCGCCGGGACAACCTACGAGCAGTACTTC.